The clone carrying this TCR beta chain was detected only a few times. The data originate from a study of blood T cell repertoires in COVID-19. Across the whole study: Some COVID-19 samples were acute and others convalescent; all came from the United States, Italy and Spain. T cells, B-cell-depleted T cells, or PBMCs provided the cDNA or gDNA that served as material.

TCRdb keeps only in-frame clones here, not all; method: immunoSEQ multiplex PCR. The sample includes about 54,000 clones, roughly 80% seen only once; the top ten take approximately 6%. The CDR3 has 14 amino acids. Per the germline V gene, CDR1 is MGHRA and CDR2 is YSYEKL. J gave up 10 bases and V 3 bases, and 8 bases lay outside the gene matches. Sequencing was performed on peripheral blood. This TCR was recovered from a human donor in a cohort sampled during active or convalescent COVID-19. The V and J genes are TRBV4-1 and TRBJ1-1; 10 bases line up with TRBD1. CDR3 sequence reads: CASSHRDRGGAAFF. The CDR3 nucleotides read TGCGCCAGCAGCCATCGGGACAGGGGCGGTGCAGCTTTCTTT.